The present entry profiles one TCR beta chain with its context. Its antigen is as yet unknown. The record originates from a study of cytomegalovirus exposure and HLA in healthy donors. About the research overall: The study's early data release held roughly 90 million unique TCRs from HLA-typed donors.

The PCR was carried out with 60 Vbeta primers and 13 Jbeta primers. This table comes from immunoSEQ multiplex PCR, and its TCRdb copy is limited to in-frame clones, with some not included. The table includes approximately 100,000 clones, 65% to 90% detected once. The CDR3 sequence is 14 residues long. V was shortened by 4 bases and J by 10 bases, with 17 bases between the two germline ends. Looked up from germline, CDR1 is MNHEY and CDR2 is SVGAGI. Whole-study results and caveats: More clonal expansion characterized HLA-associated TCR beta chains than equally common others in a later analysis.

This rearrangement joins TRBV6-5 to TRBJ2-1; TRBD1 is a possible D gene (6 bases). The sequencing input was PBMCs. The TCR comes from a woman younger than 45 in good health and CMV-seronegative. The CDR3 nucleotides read TGTGCCAGCAGTTTTACATTGGGAGACAGGGAGCAGTTCTTC. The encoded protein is CASSFTLGDREQFF.